These 26 T cell receptor beta chains originate from one sample sequenced in a study of T cell clusters in autoimmune cytopenias. One tube held mixed TRB-A and TRB-B primer pools for touch-down PCR. Each CDR3 protein gets one entry in TCRdb, which reprocessed the multiplex PCR reads and gives no DNA. The specimen's table records fewer than 4,500 distinct CDR3 sequences. Each sample's input was 250 to 300 ng genomic DNA, 38,000 or so genome equivalents. The sequenced sample consisted of peripheral blood. The receptor set was obtained from a human donor with an autoimmune cytopenia or autoimmune hepatitis (not recorded which).

This clonotype is identified as medium-sized from frequency. The chain recombines TRBV6-5 with TRBJ2-7; the D gene TCRdb calls, TRBD1, cannot be checked with no DNA. The CDR3 spans 14 residues. Germline CDR1 and CDR2: MNHEY and SVGAGI. CDR3 residues: CASSRDRATYEQYF.

J is TRBJ2-6 and V is TRBV5-6. Germline V gene sequence: CDR1 SGHDT, CDR2 YYEEEE. The CDR3 is 14 residues long. The CDR3 sequence: CASSLPSGANVLTF.

According to its frequency, this clonotype is medium-sized. The chain uses TRBV6-5 and TRBJ2-1; no DNA is available, so the TRBD2 call from TCRdb remains unchecked. The CDR3 totals 16 residues. In germline, CDR1 is MNHEY, CDR2 SVGAGI. The CDR3 loop reads CASSPTVVPIYNEQFF.

The chain is built from TRBV6-5 and TRBJ2-1; TCRdb picks TRBD2, but there is no DNA to check that call. The CDR3 length is 15 residues. CDR1 MNHEY and CDR2 SVGAGI come from the germline V gene. This chain's CDR3 is CASSPTSGGDNEQFF.

This clonotype shows up as medium-sized by frequency. The chain joins TRBV19 to TRBJ1-1. CDR1 LNHDA and CDR2 SQIVND come from the germline V gene (reference sequence). The length of the CDR3 is 15 residues. The chain's CDR3 is CASSIELGRRTEAFF.

The rearrangement uses TRBV7-2 and TRBJ1-2; no DNA is available, so the TRBD1 call from TCRdb remains unchecked. CDR1 and CDR2 (germline): SGHTA, FQGNSA. This CDR3 has 12 residues. The CDR3 sequence is CASSSGTSLETF.

By frequency, this clonotype registers medium-sized. The genes are TRBV18 and TRBJ2-7; TCRdb's assignment of TRBD1 cannot be checked, as there is no DNA. CDR1 and CDR2 (germline): KGHSH, LQKENI. This CDR3 is built from 13 residues. The CDR3 loop is CASSPTGPDEQYF.

This clonotype shows up as medium-sized by frequency. J is TRBJ1-1 and V is TRBV7-6; as DNA is missing, the TRBD1 call by TCRdb cannot be tested. The CDR3 has 16 amino acids. The germline V gene has CDR1 SGHVS and CDR2 FNYEAQ. This chain's CDR3 is CASSLSGGQMNTEAFF.

This clonotype shows up as medium-sized (0.01 to 0.1%) by frequency. The J gene is TRBJ2-1, the V gene TRBV19; checking the TCRdb D call of TRBD2 is not possible without DNA. Germline lookup yields CDR1 LNHDA and CDR2 SQIVND (reference sequence). The CDR3 has 13 amino acids. CDR3 sequence reads: CASSTGPYNEQFF.

This clonotype is classed as medium-sized by frequency. This chain uses TRBV7-2 with TRBJ2-1; TCRdb returns TRBD1, unconfirmable since there is no DNA. The V gene's germline CDR1 is SGHTA and CDR2 FQGNSA. This CDR3 is built from 12 residues. The CDR3 is CASSTTGREQFF.

This clonotype is identified as medium-sized from frequency. The V call is TRBV24-1, the J call TRBJ2-7; TCRdb lists TRBD2, though no DNA is available to test this call. Germline V gives CDR1 KGHDR, CDR2 SFDVKD. The CDR3 spans 13 residues. The CDR3 region is CATSDGLYYEQYF.

The rearrangement joins TRBV5-6 to TRBJ2-1; with no DNA, the TCRdb D assignment of TRBD2 cannot be verified. The CDR3 runs 17 residues. The germline gives CDR1 SGHDT, CDR2 YYEEEE. The CDR3 here is CASSLFVGLAGPNEQFF.

V usage is TRBV5-6 and J usage is TRBJ2-1. The CDR3 spans 13 residues. The germline V gene encodes CDR1 SGHDT and CDR2 YYEEEE. This chain's CDR3 is CASSLDRYNEQFF.

This clonotype is classed as medium-sized by frequency. The CDR3 spells CASSSTSGNNEQFF. The rearrangement joins TRBV6-5 to TRBJ2-1; TCRdb lists TRBD2, though no DNA is available to test this call. This CDR3 is 14 amino acids long. Germline assignment: CDR1 MNHEY and CDR2 SVGAGI.

This clonotype counts as medium-sized by frequency. The chain couples TRBV6-5 to TRBJ1-5. CDR1 is MNHEY and CDR2 is SVGAGI in the germline V gene. The CDR3 runs to 13 residues. CDR3 residues: CASSDNSNQPQHF.

This clonotype is labeled medium-sized based on frequency. The J gene is TRBJ2-1, the V gene TRBV12-3 or TRBV12-4; the D gene TCRdb calls, TRBD2, cannot be checked with no DNA. There are 16 residues in the CDR3. The CDR3 reads CASSLLGLAGYNEQFF.

Frequency places this clonotype as medium-sized. This chain uses TRBV19 with TRBJ1-5; the TRBD1 assignment by TCRdb is unverifiable without DNA. Germline lookup yields CDR1 LNHDA and CDR2 SQIVND (reference sequence). The CDR3 is 17 residues long. The CDR3 protein is CASSTLWQPYSNQPQHF.

V gene TRBV7-3 combines with J gene TRBJ2-1; the D gene TCRdb calls, TRBD1, cannot be checked with no DNA. The CDR3 is 15 residues long. CDR1 SGHTA and CDR2 FQGTGA come from the germline V gene. The CDR3: CASSLRQGQGDEQFF.

Frequency places this clonotype as medium-sized. V gene TRBV29-1 combines with J gene TRBJ1-3; TCRdb calls TRBD1, which cannot be checked without DNA. This CDR3 is built from 12 residues. CDR1 SQVTM and CDR2 ANQGSEA come from the germline V gene. Here the CDR3 reads CCGTGIRNTIYF.

The chain joins TRBV5-4 to TRBJ2-2; the TRBD2 assignment by TCRdb is unverifiable without DNA. This CDR3 spans 16 amino acids. Germline loops: CDR1 SGHNT, CDR2 YYREEE (reference sequence). The CDR3 loop reads CASSKAVAGGPGELFF.

The J gene is TRBJ1-1, the V gene TRBV11-3. Germline CDR1 is SGHNT and CDR2 is YENEEA. The CDR3 is 15 residues long. The CDR3 region is CASRDLHEGGTEAFF.

This clonotype is deemed medium-sized by its frequency. The rearrangement uses TRBV15 and TRBJ1-1. The CDR3 loop spans 13 amino acids. Germline CDR1 reads LNHNV; CDR2 reads YYDKDF (reference sequence). The CDR3 sequence is CATTAGAWYEAFF.

This clonotype is deemed medium-sized (0.01 to 0.1%) by its frequency. V is TRBV5-6 and J is TRBJ2-7; TCRdb proposes TRBD1, but this gene call is untestable without DNA. The germline V gene encodes CDR1 SGHDT and CDR2 YYEEEE. CDR3 length equals 15 residues. CDR3 amino acids: CASSLRDRGLYEQYF.

The CDR3 spells CASSQGAGYYEQYF. The chain recombines TRBV4-3 with TRBJ2-7; TCRdb's D call, TRBD1, is unchecked because there is no DNA. Germline CDR1 LGHNA, CDR2 YSLEER. The CDR3 covers 14 residues.

The rearrangement uses TRBV19 and TRBJ2-2. The CDR3 runs to 14 residues. CDR1 and CDR2 (germline): LNHDA, SQIVND (reference sequence). The CDR3 loop is CASSIWGNTGELFF.

CDR3 residues: CSARDWGTVGYEQYF. This rearrangement joins TRBV20-1 to TRBJ2-7. This CDR3 contains 15 residues. CDR1 DFQATT and CDR2 SNEGSKA come from the germline V gene (reference sequence).